Following are 25 T cell receptor beta chains from one sample sequenced in a study of beta chain features in type 1 diabetes. Study-level results: A moderate, significant TCRB CDR3 shortening appeared in type 1 diabetes across four CD4+ subsets.

Antigens of these TCRs are unknown. Since all of the isolated RNA was reverse transcribed, expressed TCRB transcripts were what got sequenced. Measured with immunoSEQ multiplex PCR; TCRdb has only the in-frame clones, and not every one. The sample consists of around 280,000 clones, around 16% of them appearing once. Sequencing used naive CD4+ T cells from blood. The receptors were sampled from a man younger than 35 with type 1 diabetes.

Of note for this clone: Mismatch with germline at one junction end may stem from a read error. This same CDR3 is encoded by further DNA sequences in the sample. The chain combines TRBV5-1 with TRBJ2-7, with 8 bases lining up with TRBD1. Germline V gene sequence: CDR1 SGHRS, CDR2 YFSETQ. The CDR3 length is 14 residues. Here the CDR3 reads CASSPGQGPYEQYF. The CDR3 DNA is TGCGCCAGCAGTCCTGGACAGGGTCCCTATGAGCAGTACTTC.

The J gene is TRBJ2-7, the V gene TRBV5-4; 8 bases line up with TRBD1. This CDR3 is 14 amino acids long. Unmatched junction bases numbered 9, after V lost 7 bases and J lost 3 bases. Per the germline V gene, CDR1 is SGHNT and CDR2 is YYREEE (reference sequence). The CDR3 is CASSRDRTIYEQYF. CDR3 bases: TGTGCCAGCTCGAGGGACAGGACAATCTACGAGCAGTACTTC. Together with reference TRBV5-4 and TRBJ2-7, the CDR3 gives the full variable domain: ETGVTQSPTHLIKTRGQQVTLRCSSQSGHNTVSWYQQALGQGPQFIFQYYREEENGRGNFPPRFSGLQFPNYSSELNVNALELDDSALYLCASSRDRTIYEQYFGPGTRLTVT.

This sequence joins TRBV7-2 and TRBJ2-7; no clear D. This CDR3 spans 14 amino acids. V lost 5 bases, J lost 6 bases, and 17 bases lay in between. Germline V gives CDR1 SGHTA, CDR2 FQGNSA. The CDR3 DNA sequence: TGTGCCAGCAGCCCGCCACCCATACACCTCGAGCAGTACTTC. This translates into CASSPPPIHLEQYF.

This clone was observed a handful of times. The gene calls are TRBV4-1 and TRBJ2-1; a possible D gene is TRBD2 (7 bases). The V gene's germline CDR1 is MGHRA and CDR2 YSYEKL. V lost 4 bases and J 8 bases, leaving 15 bases between the germline ends. The length of the CDR3 is 14 residues. CDR3 sequence: CASSRPGGRDEQFF. The CDR3 DNA follows: TGCGCCAGCAGCCGACCGGGGGGCCGAGATGAGCAGTTCTTC.

This clone has just a few counts. The rearrangement uses TRBV11-2 and TRBJ2-7; weak D call: TRBD2 (6 bases). The CDR3 is 12 amino acids. Trimming stripped 6 bases from V and 3 bases from J, with 9 bases between. Germline CDR1 and CDR2: SGHAT and FQNNGV. The CDR3: CASSGGVYEQYF. The CDR3 DNA is TGTGCCAGCAGTGGAGGGGTCTACGAGCAGTACTTC.

V and J are TRBV15 and TRBJ2-1; TRBD1 might be the D (6 bases). Trimming took 2 bases from V and 0 from J, leaving 11 bases between them. The CDR3 spans 16 residues. CDR1 and CDR2 from the germline V gene are LNHNV and YYDKDF (reference sequence). The CDR3 reads CATSRYQGTSYNEQFF. As DNA, the CDR3 is TGTGCCACCAGCAGATACCAGGGGACCTCCTACAATGAGCAGTTCTTC.

The chain couples TRBV5-4 to TRBJ1-2, with 7 nucleotides matching TRBD1. Losses at the gene ends were 3 bases for V and 0 bases for J; bases not matched to a gene: 2. The CDR3 spans 14 residues. The germline V gene encodes CDR1 SGHNT and CDR2 YYREEE (reference sequence). CDR3 nucleotides: TGTGCCAGCAGCTCCGGGACAGCTAACTATGGCTACACCTTC. It yields the protein CASSSGTANYGYTF.

The chain combines TRBV9 with TRBJ2-3, with D perhaps TRBD2 (6 bases). The CDR3 is 19 amino acids. The germline V gene encodes CDR1 SGDLS and CDR2 YYNGEE. The V end lost 0 bases, the J end lost 0 bases, and 20 bases lay between the germline ends. This CDR3 is CASSVGSGEPVSSTDTQYF. CDR3 nucleotides: TGTGCCAGCAGCGTAGGTTCGGGGGAACCCGTGAGTAGCACAGATACGCAGTATTTT. The entire variable domain, with the rest obtained from reference TRBV9 and TRBJ2-3, is as follows: DSGVTQTPKHLITATGQRVTLRCSPRSGDLSVYWYQQSLDQGLQFLIQYYNGEERAKGNILERFSAQQFPDLHSELNLSSLELGDSALYFCASSVGSGEPVSSTDTQYFGPGTRLTVL.

The CDR3 sequence: CASTRAARTGGWETQYF. The CDR3 DNA sequence: TGTGCCAGCACCCGAGCGGCCCGGACAGGGGGCTGGGAGACCCAGTACTTC. V usage is TRBV7-8 and J usage is TRBJ2-5, with 11 bases matching TRBD1. CDR3 length: 17 residues. V dropped 7 bases and J dropped 5; count of bases not matched to a gene: 15. The germline CDR1 and CDR2 sequences are SGHVS and FQNEAQ.

This sequence joins TRBV7-2 and TRBJ2-3; D remains unclear. This CDR3 comprises 14 residues. Per germline, CDR1 SGHTA and CDR2 FQGNSA. Trimming removed 2 bases at V and 5 bases at J, with 11 bases between. In nucleotides, the CDR3 is TGTGCCAGCAGCTTAAGCCCTATGGTAGATACGCAGTATTTT. The encoded protein is CASSLSPMVDTQYF.

For this clone: Other nucleotide sequences in the sample specify the same CDR3. This chain links TRBV28 with TRBJ2-5, with 9 bases matching TRBD2. CDR1 is MDHEN and CDR2 is SYDVKM in the germline V gene. V gave up 6 bases and J gave up 5 bases; unmatched junction bases: 4. This CDR3 spans 13 amino acids. The CDR3 region is CASRAGGRETQYF. CDR3 coding DNA: TGTGCCAGCAGAGCGGGGGGCAGGGAGACCCAGTACTTC.

In its sample, this clone was seen a few times. The chain uses TRBV4-3 and TRBJ1-1, with 7 bases fitting TRBD1. V was pared by 3 bases and J by 3 bases, with 10 bases of the junction left unmatched. Germline assignment: CDR1 LGHNA and CDR2 YSLEER. The CDR3 length is 16 residues. Here the CDR3 reads CASSHPQGGKDTEAFF. CDR3 nucleotides: TGCGCCAGCAGCCATCCCCAGGGGGGTAAGGACACTGAAGCTTTCTTT.

The sample holds a few counts of this clone. V gene TRBV7-6 combines with J gene TRBJ2-1; D is unresolved. In germline, CDR1 is SGHVS, CDR2 FNYEAQ. CDR3 length: 13 amino acids. V was trimmed by 0 bases and J by 14 bases, leaving 14 bases between them. CDR3 sequence (DNA): TGTGCCAGCAGCTTAGCTCTTGGCCCCAGTAAGTTCTTC. The encoded protein is CASSLALGPSKFF.

The V and J genes are TRBV7-2 and TRBJ2-3; tentatively, D is TRBD2 (6 bases). This CDR3 spans 12 amino acids. Germline CDR1 SGHTA, CDR2 FQGNSA. V lost 5 bases and J lost 6, with 9 bases in between. The CDR3 bases are TGTGCCAGCAGCAATCGGGGGGATACGCAGTATTTT. This sequence encodes CASSNRGDTQYF.

This clone was found a few times. As DNA, the CDR3 is TGTGCCAGCAGCCAATTAGCGGGAGGGGACGAGACCCAGTACTTC. This codes for CASSQLAGGDETQYF. V and J are TRBV4-2 and TRBJ2-5; 11 bases agree with TRBD2. The germline V gene has CDR1 LGHNA and CDR2 YNFKEQ. The CDR3 totals 15 residues. The V and J ends lost 2 bases and 5 bases, in that order; junction bases with no gene match: 4.

This clone has just a few counts. V and J are TRBV30 and TRBJ1-4, with 8 bases lining up with TRBD1. There are 13 residues in the CDR3. V lost 8 bases and J lost 2; bases outside the gene matches: 4. Germline V CDR1 and CDR2: GTSNPN, SVGIG (reference sequence). The DNA of the CDR3 is TGTGCCAGCCAGGGGGCGACTAATGAAAAACTGTTTTTT. Protein product: CASQGATNEKLFF.

This clone was observed a handful of times. The chain carries TRBV7-2 and TRBJ2-1, with TRBD2 matching over 11 bases. With V trimmed by 3 bases and J by 5 bases, 3 bases remained unmatched. Germline values: CDR1 SGHTA, CDR2 FQGNSA. The length of the CDR3 is 15 residues. Written as DNA, the CDR3 is TGTGCCAGCAGCTTGGGGACTAGCGGCGACAATGAGCAGTTCTTC. This encodes CASSLGTSGDNEQFF. Full variable domain (outside the CDR3, taken from reference TRBV7-2 and TRBJ2-1): GAGVSQSPSNKVTEKGKDVELRCDPISGHTALYWYRQSLGQGLEFLIYFQGNSAPDKSGLPSDRFSAERTGGSVSTLTIQRTQQEDSAVYLCASSLGTSGDNEQFFGPGTRLTVL.

The chain carries TRBV28 and TRBJ2-7, with 9 nucleotides matching TRBD1. V lost 6 bases and J lost 2; bases outside the gene matches: 8. CDR3 size: 15 residues. Germline values: CDR1 MDHEN, CDR2 SYDVKM. CDR3 protein: CASRRRQGEAYEQYF. The CDR3 bases are TGTGCCAGCAGAAGAAGACAGGGGGAAGCCTACGAGCAGTACTTC.

This clone has just a few counts. The CDR3 DNA reads as TGTGCCAGCAGCCCCCCCGGGGGGCGGGAGGGCCCCTACAATGAGCAGTTCTTC. Its translation: CASSPPGGREGPYNEQFF. The chain couples TRBV11-2 to TRBJ2-1; 9 bases agree with TRBD2. Germline assignment: CDR1 SGHAT and CDR2 FQNNGV. The CDR3 runs to 18 residues. Trimming took 5 bases from V and 2 from J; bases not matched to a gene: 13.

This clone was seen more than once but under ten times. CDR3: CASSFRLDRETQYF. CDR3 nucleotides: TGTGCCAGCAGCTTCCGACTAGATCGAGAGACCCAGTACTTC. The V gene is TRBV7-9, the J gene TRBJ2-5; tentatively, D is TRBD2 (6 bases). Germline-derived CDR1 and CDR2 are SEHNR and FQNEAQ (reference sequence). The length of the CDR3 is 14 residues. Trimming removed 3 bases from V and 4 bases from J, with 12 bases in between.

The CDR3 coding sequence is TGTGCCTGGAAAGGAGGAGGATACGAGCAGTACTTC. This gives the protein CAWKGGGYEQYF. This rearrangement joins TRBV30 to TRBJ2-7, with a possible D match to TRBD2 (5 bases). This CDR3 contains 12 residues. Germline V lookup: CDR1 GTSNPN, CDR2 SVGIG (reference sequence). The V gene lost 4 bases and the J gene lost 4 bases, with 11 bases spanning the gap.

The chain links TRBV7-2 to TRBJ2-1, with 11 bases aligning to TRBD2. V shed 1 base and J 4 bases; nucleotides not matched to a gene: 6. The CDR3 covers 17 residues. From germline, CDR1 is SGHTA and CDR2 FQGNSA. CDR3 residues: CASSLGLAGGWYNEQFF. The CDR3 coding sequence is TGTGCCAGCAGCTTAGGTCTAGCGGGAGGTTGGTACAATGAGCAGTTCTTC.

This clone was counted a few times. The chain combines TRBV7-9 with TRBJ1-2; D uncertain. CDR1 SEHNR and CDR2 FQNEAQ come from the germline V gene (reference sequence). The CDR3 extends over 13 amino acids. V was cut by 1 base and J by 5 bases, with 8 bases left in between. This CDR3 reads CASSLDQLYGYTF. In DNA, the CDR3 is TGTGCCAGCAGCTTAGATCAGTTGTATGGCTACACCTTC.

This clone showed up just a few times. This chain links TRBV10-3 with TRBJ2-7, with 10 bases aligning to TRBD1. The V and J ends lost 6 bases and 5 bases, in that order; junction bases with no gene match: 7. This CDR3 is built from 14 residues. Germline CDR1 and CDR2: ENHRY and SYGVKD. In DNA form, the CDR3 reads TGTGCCATCAGGCCGGGACAGGGGTTCGACGAGCAGTACTTC. Its protein is CAIRPGQGFDEQYF.

The chain uses TRBV9 and TRBJ2-7; 10 positions match TRBD1. Germline CDR1 is SGDLS and CDR2 is YYNGEE. Losses at the gene ends were 3 bases for V and 2 bases for J; bases not matched to a gene: 5. The CDR3 is 15 amino acids. CDR3 DNA: TGTGCCAGCAGCGCGGCCGGGACAGGGGCCTACGAGCAGTACTTC. Its protein product is CASSAAGTGAYEQYF. Full variable domain (rest looked up from reference TRBV9 and TRBJ2-7): DSGVTQTPKHLITATGQRVTLRCSPRSGDLSVYWYQQSLDQGLQFLIQYYNGEERAKGNILERFSAQQFPDLHSELNLSSLELGDSALYFCASSAAGTGAYEQYFGPGTRLTVT.